The rows below give T cell receptor beta chains drawn from one sample of a study of CD8 T cells in ankylosing spondylitis. TCRdb called the 5' RACE reads again in MiXCR, with one record for every CDR3 protein. The data contain 150,000 to 200,000 distinct CDR3 sequences, 18% of them seen just once; the ten biggest clones take up approximately 7.8%. The sample was blood, either unsorted or a sorted T cell fraction (not recorded which). Receptors originate from a male donor with ankylosing spondylitis or in good health (not recorded which). The conserved cysteine and the conserved F or W are not part of the CDR3 here. The order of the fields is V gene, J gene, CDR3 protein.

V gene: TRBV28
J gene: TRBJ1-6
CDR3 protein: ASTPVGEVSPLH

V gene: TRBV10-3
J gene: TRBJ2-7
CDR3 protein: AIRGNYEQY

V gene: TRBV20-1
J gene: TRBJ2-3
CDR3 protein: SSWGLAGGYSTDTQY

V gene: TRBV27
J gene: TRBJ2-7
CDR3 protein: ASSFPPEQY

V gene: TRBV6-1
J gene: TRBJ1-5
CDR3 protein: ASRPLGGSGSNQPQH

V gene: TRBV5-1
J gene: TRBJ1-2
CDR3 protein: ASSLGGVDHGYT

V gene: TRBV12-3/TRBV12-4
J gene: TRBJ2-7
CDR3 protein: ASSGDTVSYEQY

V gene: TRBV29-1
J gene: TRBJ2-4
CDR3 protein: SVEQGNNIQY

V gene: TRBV20-1
J gene: TRBJ1-4
CDR3 protein: SASQGTNEKLF

V gene: TRBV12-3/TRBV12-4
J gene: TRBJ1-1
CDR3 protein: ASSSSRGGTEAF

V gene: TRBV7-9
J gene: TRBJ2-2
CDR3 protein: ASSDLGDTGELF